A single sample is the source of the 17 T cell receptor beta chains below, sequenced in a study of blood T cell repertoires in COVID-19. Repertoires were generated with immunoSEQ multiplex PCR, while TCRdb's copy carries only in-frame clones and drops some. The profile shows 90,000 to 150,000 clones, about 90% of them singletons. Sequenced material: peripheral blood. The receptors originated from a human donor in a cohort sampled during active COVID-19.

The chain carries TRBV4-1 and TRBJ2-3, with D possibly being TRBD2 (5 bases). The CDR3 is made up of 19 amino acids. The V gene lost 1 base and the J gene lost 0 bases, with 20 bases spanning the gap. Germline V lookup: CDR1 MGHRA, CDR2 YSYEKL. Here the CDR3 DNA reads TGCGCCAGCAGCCAAGGAAGACTGGTTACTAGAACTAGCACAGATACGCAGTATTTT. Encoded protein: CASSQGRLVTRTSTDTQYF.

V and J are TRBV27 and TRBJ2-7, with D possibly TRBD2 on 6 matching bases. V was trimmed by 3 bases and J by 2 bases, leaving 20 bases between them. Germline V gene data show CDR1 as MNHEY and CDR2 as SMNVEV (reference sequence). The CDR3 loop spans 17 amino acids. The CDR3 bases are TGTGCCAGCAGTTTGGGCCCTCCTCGGGGGTCACCCTACGAGCAGTACTTC. This translates into CASSLGPPRGSPYEQYF.

The rearrangement links TRBV7-3 to TRBJ2-1; 8 nucleotides line up with TRBD1. Germline V gene data show CDR1 as SGHTA and CDR2 as FQGTGA. The V segment lost 5 bases and the J segment 2 bases; nucleotides outside the gene matches: 5. This CDR3 is 15 amino acids long. The CDR3 here is CASSPTGGTYNEQFF. CDR3 in DNA: TGTGCCAGCAGCCCCACAGGGGGAACCTACAATGAGCAGTTCTTC.

The chain combines TRBV19 with TRBJ2-6, with TRBD1 identical over 11 bases. V shed 3 bases and J 2 bases; nucleotides not matched to a gene: 3. There are 17 residues in the CDR3. CDR1 LNHDA and CDR2 SQIVND come from the germline V gene (reference sequence). The CDR3 protein is CASSMVGQGAGANVLTF. The CDR3 region has the DNA TGTGCCAGTAGTATGGTGGGACAGGGGGCTGGGGCCAACGTCCTGACTTTC.

This chain connects TRBV24-1 to TRBJ1-2, with a tentative D call TRBD1 (6 bases). The CDR3 is made up of 12 amino acids. Germline CDR1 reads KGHDR; CDR2 reads SFDVKD. V lost 5 bases, J lost 8 bases, and 11 bases lay in between. The CDR3 nucleotides are TGTGCCACCAGTGCGTCAGGGGCCGGCTACACCTTC. Translation: CATSASGAGYTF.

As DNA, the CDR3 is TGTGCCAGCAGCGTTTTCCCCACTATGATGGATACGCAGTATTTT. Translating gives CASSVFPTMMDTQYF. This chain uses TRBV9 with TRBJ2-3; D is uncertain. V lost 2 bases, J lost 6 bases, and 16 bases lay in between. The CDR3 contains 15 residues. Germline V gene data show CDR1 as SGDLS and CDR2 as YYNGEE.

This chain connects TRBV5-1 to TRBJ1-1, with 10 bases that match TRBD1. The V gene's germline CDR1 is SGHRS and CDR2 YFSETQ. The V and J ends lost 4 bases and 4 bases, in that order; junction bases with no gene match: 7. CDR3 length: 15 amino acids. The CDR3 loop is CASSERQGASTEAFF. CDR3 coding DNA: TGCGCCAGCAGCGAAAGACAGGGGGCGAGCACTGAAGCTTTCTTT.

This chain connects TRBV19 to TRBJ1-2, with 7 bases fitting TRBD1. The CDR3 length is 15 residues. Germline-derived CDR1 and CDR2 are LNHDA and SQIVND (reference sequence). V dropped 5 bases and J dropped 0; count of bases not matched to a gene: 6. The CDR3 DNA is TGTGCCAGTAGTTGGGACAGCCTTCCTAACTATGGCTACACCTTC. Protein product: CASSWDSLPNYGYTF.

The chain employs TRBV11-3 and TRBJ2-2, with 10 bases matching TRBD1. The CDR3 length is 16 residues. V gave up 5 bases and J gave up 7 bases; unmatched junction bases: 10. The germline V gene encodes CDR1 SGHNT and CDR2 YENEEA. The DNA of the CDR3 is TGTGCCAGCAGCCCATCCGGGACAGGGGCGTACGGGGAGCTGTTTTTT. This encodes CASSPSGTGAYGELFF.

This clone was recorded a few times. This chain uses TRBV2 with TRBJ1-4; a possible D gene is TRBD1 (5 bases). The CDR3 length is 16 residues. Germline values: CDR1 SNHLY, CDR2 FYNNEI. V was shortened by 6 bases and J by 0 bases, with 14 bases between the two germline ends. The CDR3 region has the DNA TGTGCCAGCAGCGCCGGAGGGGCTGCAACTAATGAAAAACTGTTTTTT. This sequence encodes CASSAGGAATNEKLFF.

This chain links TRBV11-3 with TRBJ2-3; 12 positions match TRBD1. This CDR3 is 15 amino acids long. V trimming: 3 bases; J trimming: 4 bases; junction bases outside the gene matches: 2. Germline values: CDR1 SGHNT, CDR2 YENEEA. The CDR3 loop reads CASSLGTGGPDTQYF. For the CDR3, the DNA is TGTGCCAGCAGCTTGGGGACAGGGGGCCCAGATACGCAGTATTTT.

CDR3 nucleotide sequence: TGTGCCAGCAGCCAAGATACTAACTATGGCTACACCTTC. Translating gives CASSQDTNYGYTF. This chain connects TRBV4-2 to TRBJ1-2, with unresolved D. V was shortened by 0 bases and J by 0 bases, with 2 bases between the two germline ends. The CDR3 runs 13 residues. Germline V gene data show CDR1 as LGHNA and CDR2 as YNFKEQ.

CDR3 bases: TGTGCCAGCAGTGGTCGGACAGGGCGGACAGATACGCAGTATTTT. Its translation is CASSGRTGRTDTQYF. The chain is built from TRBV25-1 and TRBJ2-3; 8 bases are shared with TRBD1. Germline V gene lookup returns CDR1 MGHDK and CDR2 SYGVNS. The V segment lost 4 bases and the J segment 3 bases; nucleotides outside the gene matches: 6. The CDR3 loop spans 15 amino acids.

This clone was found a few times. This CDR3 is CASSLADRGDLSNQPQHF. The CDR3 DNA reads as TGTGCCAGCAGCTTGGCTGACAGGGGAGACCTTAGCAATCAGCCCCAGCATTTT. The rearrangement joins TRBV5-6 to TRBJ1-5, with TRBD1 matching 8 bases. The V gene's germline CDR1 is SGHDT and CDR2 YYEEEE. Trimming took 0 bases from V and 0 from J; bases not matched to a gene: 8. The CDR3 has 18 residues.

V gene TRBV6-2 or TRBV6-3 combines with J gene TRBJ2-2; D not certain. CDR1 is MNHEY and CDR2 is SVGEGT in the germline V gene. The CDR3 consists of 16 residues. Trimming shortened V by 4 bases and J by 1 base, and 13 bases separated the two germline ends. DNA for the CDR3: TGTGCCAGCAGTTCAACACAGCAGGTGAACACCGGGGAGCTGTTTTTT. Translation gives CASSSTQQVNTGELFF.

The rearrangement links TRBV7-6 to TRBJ1-2; 7 positions match TRBD1. J gave up 1 base and V 2 bases, and 7 bases lay outside the gene matches. Germline values: CDR1 SGHVS, CDR2 FNYEAQ. This CDR3 comprises 16 residues. The chain's CDR3 is CASSLRPGQFNYGYTF. The CDR3 coding sequence is TGTGCCAGCAGCTTAAGGCCGGGACAGTTTAACTATGGCTACACCTTC.

The genes are TRBV29-1 and TRBJ1-2; D perhaps matches TRBD1 (6 bases). The CDR3 has 14 residues. In germline, CDR1 is SQVTM, CDR2 ANQGSEA. V was trimmed by 6 bases and J by 8 bases, leaving 22 bases between them. The CDR3 DNA is TGCAGCGTGGGAGGGGGGTCAGGGGCGGAAGGCTACACCTTC. Its translation is CSVGGGSGAEGYTF.